These 21 T cell receptor beta chains originate from one sample sequenced in a study of identical twins. TCRdb recomputed calls from the 5' RACE reads with MiXCR, one row per CDR3 protein. The profile covers some 630,000 distinct CDR3 sequences, with under 8.5% appearing a single time and 1.5% to 2% taken by the ten largest. These data also formed part of another study, on yellow fever vaccine responses in identical twins.

The sequenced sample consisted of PBMCs. The receptors come from a woman aged 18-30 years in good health.

This clonotype was found many times. The gene calls are TRBV10-3 and TRBJ2-1, with 12 bases lining up with TRBD2. This CDR3 region has 17 residues. V trimming: 6 bases; J trimming: 6 bases; junction bases outside the gene matches: 12. The germline gives CDR1 ENHRY, CDR2 SYGVKD. The CDR3 reads CAISQTSGSPAANEQFF. The CDR3 nucleotides are TGTGCCATCAGCCAGACTAGCGGGAGCCCTGCCGCCAATGAGCAGTTCTTC.

This clonotype has a handful of counts. The chain employs TRBV4-2 and TRBJ2-2; D is perhaps TRBD1 (5 bases). The CDR3 is made up of 17 amino acids. The ends were cut back, 0 bases at V and 7 bases at J, with 18 bases in the middle. Per the germline V gene, CDR1 is LGHNA and CDR2 is YNFKEQ. CDR3 coding DNA: TGTGCCAGCAGCCAAGAGGCGGCCAGGGAAATTGGCGGGGAGCTGTTTTTT. It specifies CASSQEAAREIGGELFF.

This clonotype was counted a few times. This chain joins TRBV5-1 and TRBJ1-4; D is possibly TRBD1 (6 bases). The CDR3 length is 14 residues. Germline V gene lookup returns CDR1 SGHRS and CDR2 YFSETQ. V shed 2 bases and J shed 7 bases, with 12 bases lying between them. CDR3 DNA: TGCGCCAGCAGCTTTGGAGGGGGTACTGAAAAACTGTTTTTT. Its translation is CASSFGGGTEKLFF.

At least ten counts were recorded for this clonotype. V and J are TRBV7-6 and TRBJ1-5, with 7 bases lining up with TRBD1. The CDR3 covers 16 residues. CDR1 and CDR2 from the germline V gene are SGHVS and FNYEAQ. Trimming removed 2 bases from V and 5 bases from J; junction bases left unmatched: 9. The CDR3 reads CASSLFIGRGDQPQHF. CDR3 nucleotide sequence: TGTGCCAGCAGCTTATTTATCGGCAGGGGGGATCAGCCCCAGCATTTT.

A few counts support this clonotype. This chain links TRBV4-2 with TRBJ2-1; TRBD2 aligns across 9 bases. The CDR3 length is 17 residues. The germline V gene encodes CDR1 LGHNA and CDR2 YNFKEQ. The V segment lost 1 base and the J segment 0 bases; nucleotides outside the gene matches: 4. As DNA, the CDR3 is TGTGCCAGCAGCCAAGTGGGTAGCGGGAGCTCCTACAATGAGCAGTTCTTC. The encoded protein is CASSQVGSGSSYNEQFF.

This clonotype was observed many times. The chain has TRBV4-1 and TRBJ2-2, with 8 positions matching TRBD1. CDR3 size: 17 residues. Unmatched junction bases numbered 5, after V lost 2 bases and J lost 0 bases. Germline V gene sequence: CDR1 MGHRA, CDR2 YSYEKL. The CDR3 sequence: CASSQSRTGTNTGELFF. The CDR3, as DNA: TGCGCCAGCAGCCAATCTAGGACAGGGACGAACACCGGGGAGCTGTTTTTT.

This clonotype turned up a few times. This chain links TRBV10-2 with TRBJ2-7, with a weak D call TRBD1 (6 bases). The V end lost 6 bases, the J end lost 2 bases, and 20 bases lay between the germline ends. Germline V gene data show CDR1 as WSHSY and CDR2 as SAAADI. This CDR3 spans 16 amino acids. CDR3 in DNA: TGCGCCAGCAGCCCTCCCCAGTTCCAGGGGACCTACGAGCAGTACTTC. Translated, it gives CASSPPQFQGTYEQYF.

The gene calls are TRBV29-1 and TRBJ2-2; D call uncertain. Per the germline V gene, CDR1 is SQVTM and CDR2 is ANQGSEA. The CDR3 extends over 14 amino acids. Deletions cut 5 bases from V and 0 bases from J, with 10 bases between. The CDR3 DNA sequence: TGCAGCGTTCGGGCGGCTTCGAACACCGGGGAGCTGTTTTTT. Translated, it gives CSVRAASNTGELFF.

This clonotype was detected a few times. The chain employs TRBV2 and TRBJ2-1; D is possibly TRBD1 (5 bases). This CDR3 comprises 14 residues. The V and J ends lost 2 bases and 4 bases respectively, with 9 bases between them. Germline V gene sequence: CDR1 SNHLY, CDR2 FYNNEI. The CDR3 DNA sequence: TGTGCCAGCAGTGAAAAGGCAGGGTACAATGAGCAGTTCTTC. Encoded protein: CASSEKAGYNEQFF.

The chain is built from TRBV4-2 and TRBJ1-2; D uncertain. Germline V gene data show CDR1 as LGHNA and CDR2 as YNFKEQ. V gave up 1 base and J gave up 7 bases, with 13 bases separating them. This CDR3 has 14 amino acids. CDR3 sequence: CASSQVMLLFGYTF. As DNA, the CDR3 is TGTGCCAGCAGCCAAGTGATGCTACTGTTTGGCTACACCTTC.

This clonotype was detected ten times or more. The J gene is TRBJ1-3, the V gene TRBV9, with a weak D call TRBD1 (5 bases). CDR1 and CDR2 from the germline V gene are SGDLS and YYNGEE. Trimming took 3 bases from V and 3 from J, leaving 19 bases between them. The CDR3 is 17 residues long. CDR3 DNA sequence: TGTGCCAGCAGCGGCTCAGGAACGGGGCTGCATGGAAACACCATATATTTT. This translates into CASSGSGTGLHGNTIYF.

The chain recombines TRBV24-1 with TRBJ2-5; 12 bases are a match to TRBD2. The CDR3 is made up of 16 amino acids. V was clipped by 3 bases and J by 9 bases; unmatched bases: 10. CDR1 is KGHDR and CDR2 is SFDVKD in the germline V gene. The CDR3, as DNA: TGTGCCACCAGTGATCCCGGGACTAGCGGGTCCGGGGCCCAGTACTTC. Its protein product is CATSDPGTSGSGAQYF.

This clonotype was found a few times. V gene TRBV7-8 combines with J gene TRBJ2-2, with TRBD2 matching 10 bases. CDR1 is SGHVS, CDR2 FQNEAQ, per germline. Trimming at V came to 4 bases and at J to 5 bases, leaving 7 bases not matched to a gene. The CDR3 extends over 16 amino acids. The CDR3 spells CASSSTGLAETGELFF. Written as DNA, the CDR3 is TGTGCCAGCAGCTCAACCGGACTAGCGGAGACCGGGGAGCTGTTTTTT.

The chain links TRBV29-1 to TRBJ2-3, with 7 bases fitting TRBD1. Germline loops: CDR1 SQVTM, CDR2 ANQGSEA. Germline trimming cut 7 bases from V and 2 bases from J; bases unmatched to any gene: 9. This CDR3 region has 14 residues. This CDR3 is CSGRDRPYTDTQYF. DNA of the CDR3: TGCAGCGGAAGGGACAGACCTTACACAGATACGCAGTATTTT.

This clonotype was detected only a few times. V usage is TRBV20-1 and J usage is TRBJ1-5, with TRBD1 as a possible D gene (5 bases). Germline V CDR1 and CDR2: DFQATT, SNEGSKA (reference sequence). This CDR3 has 15 amino acids. The V end lost 2 bases, the J end lost 3 bases, and 14 bases lay between the germline ends. The CDR3 nucleotides read TGCAGTGCTAGACCCGAACGAGGGGCCAATCAGCCCCAGCATTTT. Its protein product is CSARPERGANQPQHF.

This clonotype showed up just a few times. The chain recombines TRBV7-6 with TRBJ2-3; 11 bases line up with TRBD1. V was clipped by 5 bases and J by 6 bases; unmatched bases: 7. CDR3 size: 15 residues. Germline CDR1 SGHVS, CDR2 FNYEAQ. The CDR3 coding sequence is TGTGCCAGCAGCCCAGGACAGGGGGCGATTGATACGCAGTATTTT. As protein: CASSPGQGAIDTQYF.

V is TRBV7-2 and J is TRBJ2-3; a possible D gene is TRBD2 (5 bases). Trimming stripped 5 bases from V and 5 bases from J, with 11 bases between. The germline CDR1 and CDR2 sequences are SGHTA and FQGNSA. The CDR3 contains 13 residues. The CDR3 DNA sequence: TGTGCCAGCAGCCTTCGGACTCAAGATACGCAGTATTTT. This translates into CASSLRTQDTQYF.

This chain uses TRBV20-1 with TRBJ2-7, with 8 bases matching TRBD1. From germline, CDR1 is DFQATT and CDR2 SNEGSKA (reference sequence). The CDR3 length is 14 residues. V dropped 6 bases and J dropped 2; count of bases not matched to a gene: 9. For the CDR3, the DNA is TGCAGTGCGATACCGGGACAGGAGCCCTACGAGCAGTACGTC. Translating it yields CSAIPGQEPYEQYV.

The chain carries TRBV11-2 and TRBJ2-1; D is ambiguous. V dropped 5 bases and J dropped 8 bases, with 10 bases sitting between them. Germline-derived CDR1 and CDR2 are SGHAT and FQNNGV. This CDR3 is built from 12 residues. The CDR3 region has the DNA TGTGCCAGCAGCCTACGGACCCATGAGCAGTTCTTC. This gives the protein CASSLRTHEQFF.

This sequence joins TRBV3-1 and TRBJ2-1; 11 positions match TRBD2. This CDR3 contains 21 residues. Germline assignment: CDR1 LGHDT and CDR2 YNNKEL (reference sequence). Trimming took 0 bases from V and 2 from J; bases not matched to a gene: 15. The CDR3 protein is CASSQDPRLAGIRVAYNEQFF. CDR3 nucleotides: TGTGCCAGCAGCCAAGATCCCAGACTAGCGGGGATCCGAGTGGCCTACAATGAGCAGTTCTTC.

This clonotype was seen a few times. The chain carries TRBV3-1 and TRBJ2-5, with 9 bases that match TRBD2. The CDR3 loop spans 18 amino acids. The germline V gene encodes CDR1 LGHDT and CDR2 YNNKEL (reference sequence). Trimming cost V 5 bases and J 5 bases; bases outside gene matches: 18. The CDR3 sequence: CASSNDAGTSPPLETQYF. CDR3 DNA sequence: TGTGCCAGCAGCAACGACGCTGGGACTAGCCCCCCGTTGGAGACCCAGTACTTC.